Below, 30 T cell receptor beta chains from the same sample are listed, as sequenced in a study of cytomegalovirus exposure and HLA in healthy donors. The table came from immunoSEQ multiplex PCR; TCRdb's copy has only in-frame clones and leaves some out. The sample consists of about 65,000 clones, around 95% of them appearing once. The sequenced material came from PBMCs. These receptors all stem from a young man in good health and CMV-seropositive.

This clone was found many times. The V and J genes are TRBV4-3 and TRBJ1-4, with 8 bases identical to TRBD1. CDR1 and CDR2 (germline): LGHNA, YSLEER. Trimming removed 1 base from V and 7 bases from J; junction bases left unmatched: 8. The CDR3 covers 16 residues. The chain's CDR3 is CASSQGDRGSSEKLFF. CDR3 nucleotide sequence: TGCGCCAGCAGCCAAGGAGACAGGGGATCTAGTGAAAAACTGTTTTTT.

The chain employs TRBV6-5 and TRBJ2-7, with D tentatively TRBD1 (6 bases). Germline CDR1 reads MNHEY; CDR2 reads SVGAGI. The CDR3 totals 14 residues. Trimming took 7 bases from V and 4 from J, leaving 17 bases between them. CDR3 in amino acids: CASTTPGTIYEQYF. CDR3 in DNA: TGTGCCAGCACCACCCCCGGGACAATATACGAGCAGTACTTC.

This chain uses TRBV7-2 with TRBJ2-1, with TRBD2 as a possible D gene (5 bases). Trimming shortened V by 3 bases and J by 4 bases, and 13 bases separated the two germline ends. The CDR3 is made up of 15 amino acids. The germline V gene encodes CDR1 SGHTA and CDR2 FQGNSA. Here the CDR3 DNA reads TGTGCCAGCAGCTTGGCGGGCCCACCTTACAATGAGCAGTTCTTC. Protein product: CASSLAGPPYNEQFF.

V gene TRBV28 combines with J gene TRBJ1-1, with 7 bases that match TRBD1. Germline CDR1 MDHEN, CDR2 SYDVKM. Trimming cost V 7 bases and J 0 bases; bases outside gene matches: 11. The CDR3 is made up of 16 amino acids. The chain's CDR3 is CASKEQGFVMNTEAFF. The DNA for the CDR3 is TGTGCCAGCAAAGAACAGGGGTTTGTCATGAACACTGAAGCTTTCTTT.

J is TRBJ2-2 and V is TRBV11-3; D not certain. Per the germline V gene, CDR1 is SGHNT and CDR2 is YENEEA. V was pared by 7 bases and J by 0 bases, with 9 bases between. The CDR3 extends over 14 amino acids. CDR3 bases: TGTGCCAGCAACAGCCGTCCGAACACCGGGGAGCTGTTTTTT. Protein product: CASNSRPNTGELFF.

The rearrangement uses TRBV6-1 and TRBJ1-2; TRBD1 matches at 7 bases. The CDR3 covers 16 residues. Unmatched junction bases numbered 11, after V lost 2 bases and J lost 5 bases. Germline V lookup: CDR1 MNHNS, CDR2 SASEGT. The CDR3 reads CASSEFSPGQNYGYTF. CDR3 DNA: TGTGCCAGCAGTGAATTTTCCCCGGGACAGAATTATGGCTACACCTTC.

The sample holds one count of this clone. The genes are TRBV19 and TRBJ1-2; D unresolved. V lost 3 bases and J 4 bases, leaving 15 bases between the germline ends. From germline, CDR1 is LNHDA and CDR2 SQIVND (reference sequence). CDR3 size: 15 residues. CDR3 sequence: CASSMGSSGLYGYTF. CDR3 bases: TGTGCCAGTAGTATGGGATCGAGCGGACTCTATGGCTACACCTTC.

The chain combines TRBV2 with TRBJ2-5; TRBD2 matches at 14 bases. V trimming: 6 bases; J trimming: 1 base; junction bases outside the gene matches: 1. The CDR3 extends over 15 amino acids. Per germline, CDR1 SNHLY and CDR2 FYNNEI. The DNA of the CDR3 is TGTGCCAGCAGGGGGACTAGCGGGAGCCAAGAGACCCAGTACTTC. This sequence encodes CASRGTSGSQETQYF.

The rearrangement uses TRBV5-1 and TRBJ2-5, with unresolved D. Germline CDR1 reads SGHRS; CDR2 reads YFSETQ. V lost 0 bases and J 3 bases, leaving 9 bases between the germline ends. This CDR3 spans 14 amino acids. CDR3 bases: TGCGCCAGCAGCTTGGTCAGCGCAAAAGAGACCCAGTACTTC. Its translation is CASSLVSAKETQYF.

For this clone: This sample includes further DNA sequences coding for the same CDR3. V is TRBV7-3 and J is TRBJ2-1; 8 nucleotides align to TRBD2. Germline lookup yields CDR1 SGHTA and CDR2 FQGTGA. The CDR3 is 13 residues long. Germline trimming cut 2 bases from V and 6 bases from J; bases unmatched to any gene: 0. The chain's CDR3 is CASSLAGGNEQFF. The CDR3 DNA follows: TGTGCCAGCAGCTTAGCGGGAGGCAATGAGCAGTTCTTC. Filled out from reference TRBV7-3 and TRBJ2-1, the complete variable domain reads GAGVSQTPSNKVTEKGKYVELRCDPISGHTALYWYRQSLGQGPEFLIYFQGTGAADDSGLPNDRFFAVRPEGSVSTLKIQRTERGDSAVYLCASSLAGGNEQFFGPGTRLTVL.

The rearrangement joins TRBV5-4 to TRBJ2-5; 7 bases line up with TRBD1. Germline assignment: CDR1 SGHNT and CDR2 YYREEE (reference sequence). The CDR3 consists of 14 residues. V lost 0 bases, J lost 5 bases, and 4 bases stayed unmatched. CDR3 sequence reads: CASSLALQGETQYF. DNA of the CDR3: TGTGCCAGCAGCTTGGCCCTACAGGGGGAGACCCAGTACTTC.

The rearrangement joins TRBV7-2 to TRBJ2-7; D is undetermined. This CDR3 has 14 amino acids. Germline V gene data show CDR1 as SGHTA and CDR2 as FQGNSA. Trimming pared 1 base from V and 1 base from J, leaving 8 bases between. CDR3 nucleotides: TGTGCCAGCAGCTTAGAGAACTGGTCCTACGAGCAGTACTTC. The encoded protein is CASSLENWSYEQYF. Using reference TRBV7-2 and TRBJ2-7 for the parts outside the CDR3, the full variable domain is GAGVSQSPSNKVTEKGKDVELRCDPISGHTALYWYRQSLGQGLEFLIYFQGNSAPDKSGLPSDRFSAERTGGSVSTLTIQRTQQEDSAVYLCASSLENWSYEQYFGPGTRLTVT.

This clone showed up just once. The V call is TRBV27, the J call TRBJ1-2; TRBD1 matches at 8 bases. The CDR3 covers 14 residues. V lost 4 bases, J lost 5 bases, and 6 bases stayed unmatched. CDR1 and CDR2 (germline): MNHEY, SMNVEV (reference sequence). CDR3 nucleotides: TGTGCCAGCAGTTCTGGCAGGGGGCCTTATGGCTACACCTTC. Translated, it gives CASSSGRGPYGYTF.

The chain carries TRBV6-4 and TRBJ2-5, with 9 bases aligning to TRBD2. V gave up 3 bases and J gave up 2 bases; unmatched junction bases: 4. The CDR3 is 15 residues long. Germline V gives CDR1 MRHNA, CDR2 SNTAGT. The CDR3 sequence is CASSELAGDQETQYF. The CDR3 coding sequence is TGTGCCAGCAGTGAACTAGCGGGTGATCAAGAGACCCAGTACTTC.

The J gene is TRBJ2-3, the V gene TRBV10-3; a weak D match, TRBD2 (6 bases). This CDR3 spans 15 amino acids. In germline, CDR1 is ENHRY, CDR2 SYGVKD. V lost 3 bases and J lost 1, with 11 bases in between. The CDR3 reads CAISDPGVGTDTQYF. CDR3 in DNA: TGTGCCATCAGTGATCCGGGAGTCGGCACAGATACGCAGTATTTT.

V usage is TRBV13 and J usage is TRBJ2-7; 11 bases are shared with TRBD1. Germline V CDR1 and CDR2: PRHDT, FYEKMQ (reference sequence). Trimming at V came to 5 bases and at J to 2 bases, leaving 5 bases not matched to a gene. This CDR3 contains 15 residues. In nucleotides, the CDR3 is TGTGCCAGCAGCCCCGCGGGACAGGGGGCCTACGAGCAGTACTTC. Amino acids: CASSPAGQGAYEQYF.

The chain joins TRBV5-1 to TRBJ2-1; D remains unclear. The germline CDR1 and CDR2 sequences are SGHRS and YFSETQ. V was pared by 1 base and J by 7 bases, with 9 bases between. This CDR3 has 13 amino acids. This chain's CDR3 is CASSLSVVNEQFF. DNA of the CDR3: TGCGCCAGCAGCTTGTCGGTGGTGAATGAGCAGTTCTTC.

J is TRBJ2-4 and V is TRBV4-1, with TRBD1 matching over 11 bases. The V segment lost 5 bases and the J segment 6 bases; nucleotides outside the gene matches: 3. CDR1 and CDR2 from the germline V gene are MGHRA and YSYEKL. There are 14 residues in the CDR3. The CDR3: CASSFGTGGNIQYF. CDR3 in DNA: TGCGCCAGCAGCTTCGGGACAGGGGGAAACATTCAGTACTTC.

The rearrangement uses TRBV6-1 and TRBJ1-5; the match to TRBD1 covers 7 bases. V lost 7 bases and J lost 7; bases outside the gene matches: 13. This CDR3 has 15 residues. Germline CDR1 and CDR2: MNHNS and SASEGT. The CDR3 reads CASNPSGTASQPQHF. The CDR3 DNA follows: TGTGCCAGCAACCCCTCCGGGACAGCGTCCCAGCCCCAGCATTTT.

The V and J genes are TRBV28 and TRBJ1-1; D call uncertain. This CDR3 has 15 residues. Germline assignment: CDR1 MDHEN and CDR2 SYDVKM. V lost 2 bases, J lost 4 bases, and 14 bases lay in between. The DNA for the CDR3 is TGTGCCAGCAGTTTAAGAGGGAGATTGAGCACTGAAGCTTTCTTT. Amino acids: CASSLRGRLSTEAFF.

The count of this clone is one. This sequence joins TRBV2 and TRBJ1-4; possibly TRBD1 for D (6 bases). CDR3 length equals 14 residues. The V gene's germline CDR1 is SNHLY and CDR2 FYNNEI. The ends were cut back, 6 bases at V and 7 bases at J, with 15 bases in the middle. The CDR3 spells CASRTGGAGEKLFF. In nucleotides, the CDR3 is TGTGCCAGCAGGACGGGGGGGGCGGGTGAAAAACTGTTTTTT. The variable domain in full, completed from reference TRBV2 and TRBJ1-4, reads EPEVTQTPSHQVTQMGQEVILRCVPISNHLYFYWYRQILGQKVEFLVSFYNNEISEKSEIFDDQFSVERPDGSNFTLKIRSTKLEDSAMYFCASRTGGAGEKLFFGSGTQLSVL.

The CDR3 loop reads CASSQGAGANVLTF. CDR3 DNA: TGTGCCAGTAGTCAGGGGGCTGGGGCCAACGTCCTGACTTTC. The chain employs TRBV19 and TRBJ2-6; 7 bases are shared with TRBD1. The CDR3 is made up of 14 amino acids. J lost 2 bases, V lost 5 bases, and 0 bases had no gene match. CDR1 and CDR2 from the germline V gene are LNHDA and SQIVND (reference sequence).

The V and J genes are TRBV11-2 and TRBJ2-2; the D is unclear. Looked up from germline, CDR1 is SGHAT and CDR2 is FQNNGV. Trimming cost V 8 bases and J 5 bases, with 9 bases left between them. The CDR3 spans 12 residues. The CDR3 loop reads CASFVRTGELFF. CDR3 sequence (DNA): TGTGCCAGCTTCGTCAGGACCGGGGAGCTGTTTTTT.

This clone was observed a single time. The rearrangement joins TRBV4-3 to TRBJ2-5; TRBD2 agrees at 8 bases. The V gene's germline CDR1 is LGHNA and CDR2 YSLEER. With V trimmed by 1 base and J by 5 bases, 6 bases remained unmatched. This CDR3 spans 15 amino acids. DNA for the CDR3: TGCGCCAGCAGCCAAGTCAGCGGGAGTAGGGAGACCCAGTACTTC. It yields the protein CASSQVSGSRETQYF.

This sequence joins TRBV27 and TRBJ2-6; D not resolved. V was pared by 6 bases and J by 2 bases, with 11 bases between. Germline V gives CDR1 MNHEY, CDR2 SMNVEV (reference sequence). The CDR3 spans 15 residues. CDR3 DNA: TGTGCCAGCAGATTCGGCCGGGCTGGGGCCAACGTCCTGACTTTC. It is translated as CASRFGRAGANVLTF.

V usage is TRBV18 and J usage is TRBJ1-2; TRBD1 agrees at 8 bases. V gave up 2 bases and J gave up 2 bases; unmatched junction bases: 4. This CDR3 is 15 amino acids long. CDR1 is KGHSH and CDR2 is LQKENI in the germline V gene. The CDR3 nucleotides are TGTGCCAGCTCACCAGCACAGGGGGGAAACTATGGCTACACCTTC. It translates to CASSPAQGGNYGYTF.

The chain employs TRBV2 and TRBJ1-2; 9 bases agree with TRBD1. Germline CDR1 reads SNHLY; CDR2 reads FYNNEI. CDR3 length equals 13 residues. With V trimmed by 5 bases and J by 8 bases, 6 bases remained unmatched. CDR3 nucleotides: TGTGCCAGCAGTTGGGGACAGGGAGACGGCTACACCTTC. Protein: CASSWGQGDGYTF.

The chain uses TRBV2 and TRBJ2-1; D gene uncertain. Germline lookup yields CDR1 SNHLY and CDR2 FYNNEI. Trimming removed 3 bases at V and 0 bases at J, with 9 bases between. The CDR3 spans 15 residues. CDR3 loop: CASSDPFSSYNEQFF. For the CDR3, the DNA is TGTGCCAGCAGTGACCCTTTTAGCTCCTACAATGAGCAGTTCTTC. The variable domain in full, with the rest retrieved from reference TRBV2 and TRBJ2-1, is EPEVTQTPSHQVTQMGQEVILRCVPISNHLYFYWYRQILGQKVEFLVSFYNNEISEKSEIFDDQFSVERPDGSNFTLKIRSTKLEDSAMYFCASSDPFSSYNEQFFGPGTRLTVL.

The chain couples TRBV19 to TRBJ2-5; TRBD2 aligns across 7 bases. This CDR3 has 13 residues. V dropped 3 bases and J dropped 7; count of bases not matched to a gene: 5. In germline, CDR1 is LNHDA, CDR2 SQIVND (reference sequence). The CDR3 nucleotides are TGTGCCAGTAGTATTGTAGCGGGTGGGACCCAGTACTTC. It specifies CASSIVAGGTQYF.

J is TRBJ2-3 and V is TRBV19, with a weak D call TRBD1 (6 bases). Trimming removed 7 bases from V and 1 base from J, with 6 bases in between. This CDR3 has 12 amino acids. Germline assignment: CDR1 LNHDA and CDR2 SQIVND (reference sequence). The CDR3 loop is CASNRGTDTQYF. The CDR3 bases are TGTGCCAGTAACAGGGGCACAGATACGCAGTATTTT.